A single sample gave rise to the 25 T cell receptor beta chains below, sequenced in a study of T cells expressing NK-cell markers. TCRdb reprocessed the 5' RACE reads, keeping one entry per CDR3 protein, no DNA. Its table lists 550,000 to 600,000 distinct CDR3 sequences. Sequenced material: blood T cells: a sorted CD56 or NKG2C T cell subset, CD4+ or CD8+ T cells, or bulk PBMC T cells (not recorded which). The receptors here all came from a man aged 18 to 29 in good health.

The rearrangement joins TRBV12-3 or TRBV12-4 to TRBJ2-3; TCRdb names TRBD2, which stays unverified in the absence of DNA. The CDR3 length is 17 residues. CDR3 amino acids: CASSHNVLAASTDTQYF.

The chain combines TRBV5-1 with TRBJ1-4. Germline V gene sequence: CDR1 SGHRS, CDR2 YFSETQ. The length of the CDR3 is 15 residues. CDR3 sequence reads: CASSGNSATNEKLFF.

The chain links TRBV12-3 or TRBV12-4 to TRBJ2-5; the D call of TRBD1 rests on TCRdb alone, since no DNA is present to check it. CDR3 length: 12 residues. This CDR3 is CASSDSGRTQYF.

This chain joins TRBV20-1 and TRBJ2-4; TCRdb reports TRBD1, a call that lacks DNA to check it against. The germline CDR1 and CDR2 sequences are DFQATT and SNEGSKA (reference sequence). CDR3 length: 18 amino acids. The CDR3 region is CSATPGQGPSLAKNIQYF.

The chain joins TRBV20-1 to TRBJ2-3; no DNA is available, so the TRBD2 call from TCRdb remains unchecked. The V gene's germline CDR1 is DFQATT and CDR2 SNEGSKA (reference sequence). The CDR3 covers 13 residues. The CDR3 loop reads CSGGSGNTDTQYF.

CDR3 protein: CASSLGSKETQYF. This sequence joins TRBV7-7 and TRBJ2-5. Germline CDR1 is SSHAT and CDR2 is FNYEAQ (reference sequence). The length of the CDR3 is 13 residues. The variable domain in full, completed from reference TRBV7-7 and TRBJ2-5, reads GAGVSQSPRYKVTKRGQDVTLRCDPISSHATLYWYQQALGQGPEFLTYFNYEAQPDKSGLPSDRFSAERPEGSISTLTIQRTEQRDSAMYRCASSLGSKETQYFGPGTRLLVL.

The V call is TRBV27, the J call TRBJ2-2; TCRdb reports TRBD2, a call that lacks DNA to check it against. CDR3 length equals 14 residues. Germline V CDR1 and CDR2: MNHEY, SMNVEV (reference sequence). This CDR3 reads CASSSSGDRGELFF.

V gene TRBV19 combines with J gene TRBJ1-5; TCRdb reports TRBD1, a call that lacks DNA to check it against. The CDR3 contains 16 residues. Germline V CDR1 and CDR2: LNHDA, SQIVND (reference sequence). CDR3 region: CASSFGTGGARQPQHF.

This rearrangement joins TRBV5-1 to TRBJ1-2. Germline V gene lookup returns CDR1 SGHRS and CDR2 YFSETQ. This CDR3 contains 15 residues. The CDR3 here is CASSLDAGFDYGYTF.

The rearrangement links TRBV12-3 or TRBV12-4 to TRBJ1-1; TCRdb's D gene call, TRBD1, goes unchecked for lack of DNA. The CDR3 sequence is 14 residues long. This chain's CDR3 is CASSETGRWTEAFF.

V is TRBV20-1 and J is TRBJ2-5; TCRdb's D call, TRBD2, is unchecked because there is no DNA. Germline V gene lookup returns CDR1 DFQATT and CDR2 SNEGSKA (reference sequence). This CDR3 is built from 15 residues. The CDR3 here is CSARERTKKRETQYF.

The chain combines TRBV5-1 with TRBJ2-7; TCRdb outputs TRBD1, but without DNA this stays unchecked. The CDR3 consists of 16 residues. From germline, CDR1 is SGHRS and CDR2 YFSETQ. The CDR3 region is CASSARGQGYLREQYF.

The V call is TRBV6-2 or TRBV6-3, the J call TRBJ1-1; TCRdb lists TRBD1, though no DNA is available to test this call. The CDR3 covers 13 residues. The germline gives CDR1 MNHEY, CDR2 SVGEGT. The CDR3 is CASLDRENTEAFF.

The V call is TRBV1, the J call TRBJ2-3. TRBV1 corresponds to a pseudogene. The CDR3 runs to 18 residues. CDR3 in amino acids: CTSSQERLHSLSTDTQYF.

The chain uses TRBV7-9 and TRBJ1-4; TCRdb outputs TRBD1, but without DNA this stays unchecked. Germline V gene sequence: CDR1 SEHNR, CDR2 FQNEAQ (reference sequence). CDR3 length: 17 residues. CDR3 residues: CASSLDGGTSTNEKLFF.

This chain links TRBV28 with TRBJ2-5; TCRdb designates TRBD1, a call that cannot be tested without DNA. Germline loops: CDR1 MDHEN, CDR2 SYDVKM. The CDR3 covers 13 residues. CDR3 loop: CASRTGGRETQYF.

V and J are TRBV6-1 and TRBJ2-3. This CDR3 is 12 amino acids long. Germline-derived CDR1 and CDR2 are MNHNS and SASEGT. CDR3 residues: CASSEASDTQYF.

This rearrangement joins TRBV6-2 or TRBV6-3 to TRBJ2-3; TCRdb returns TRBD2, unconfirmable since there is no DNA. The CDR3 is 13 residues long. CDR1 and CDR2 (germline): MNHEY, SVGEGT. CDR3: CASSGAGRDTQYF.

The chain is built from TRBV7-2 and TRBJ2-2; lacking DNA, the TRBD2 call made by TCRdb goes unchecked. The germline V gene has CDR1 SGHTA and CDR2 FQGNSA. The CDR3 has 15 amino acids. CDR3 residues: CASSPRLAGAGELFF.

The V call is TRBV20-1, the J call TRBJ2-4. The germline gives CDR1 DFQATT, CDR2 SNEGSKA (reference sequence). The CDR3 is 15 amino acids. The CDR3 region is CSAGSIPLAKNIQYF.

V and J are TRBV4-1 and TRBJ2-1; TCRdb outputs TRBD2, but without DNA this stays unchecked. CDR1 MGHRA and CDR2 YSYEKL come from the germline V gene. The CDR3 totals 15 residues. The CDR3 sequence: CASSRGTAGGGEEFF.

The chain has TRBV18 and TRBJ2-5; the TRBD1 assignment by TCRdb is unverifiable without DNA. From germline, CDR1 is KGHSH and CDR2 LQKENI. This CDR3 is built from 16 residues. The chain's CDR3 is CASSPRQGTFQETQYF.

The rearrangement joins TRBV10-3 to TRBJ2-7; TCRdb's D gene call, TRBD2, goes unchecked for lack of DNA. Germline CDR1 and CDR2: ENHRY and SYGVKD. There are 14 residues in the CDR3. CDR3 residues: CAISGTSGSYEQYF.

This sequence joins TRBV5-1 and TRBJ2-1; absent DNA, TCRdb's TRBD1 call cannot be checked. Per germline, CDR1 SGHRS and CDR2 YFSETQ. This CDR3 comprises 16 residues. CDR3 residues: CASSQGDRGPNNEQFF.

This chain joins TRBV12-3 or TRBV12-4 and TRBJ2-5; TCRdb reports TRBD2, a call that lacks DNA to check it against. The CDR3 covers 16 residues. The CDR3 sequence is CASSFSGLAGQETQYF.